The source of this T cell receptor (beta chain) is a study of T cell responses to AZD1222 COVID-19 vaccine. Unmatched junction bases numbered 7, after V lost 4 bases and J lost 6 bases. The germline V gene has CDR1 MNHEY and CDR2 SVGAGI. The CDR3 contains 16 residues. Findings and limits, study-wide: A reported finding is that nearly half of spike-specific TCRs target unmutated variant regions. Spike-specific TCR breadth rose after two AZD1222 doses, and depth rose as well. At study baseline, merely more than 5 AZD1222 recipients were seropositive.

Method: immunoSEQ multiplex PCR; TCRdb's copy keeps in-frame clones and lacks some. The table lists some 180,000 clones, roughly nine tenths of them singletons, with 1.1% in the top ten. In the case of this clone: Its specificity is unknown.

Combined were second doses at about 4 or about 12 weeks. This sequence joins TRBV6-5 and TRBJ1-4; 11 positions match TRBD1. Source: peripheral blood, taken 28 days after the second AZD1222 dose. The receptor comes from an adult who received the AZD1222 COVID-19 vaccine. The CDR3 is CASSFGQGARYEKLFF. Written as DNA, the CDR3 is TGTGCCAGCAGTTTCGGACAGGGGGCGCGATATGAAAAACTGTTTTTT.